The rows below give T cell receptor beta chains drawn from one sample of a study of T cell changes during pregnancy in multiple sclerosis. The assay was immunoSEQ multiplex PCR, and TCRdb's table has in-frame clones only and misses some. The table records about 69,000 clones, about 91% of them present only once. Material: CD4+ T cells from peripheral blood mononuclear cells, obtained in the third trimester of pregnancy. These receptors originate from a female donor in good health, enrolled as a control in a pregnancy study. Each CDR3 is given with its conserved first and last residue. D genes are given only for firm matches. Only part of the rows carry a size: once, few, many, or a class if the clone is expanded.

.,TRBJ2-3,TRBV5-6,.,TGTGCCAGCAACGCTAGGGTGAAGGGGGATACGCAGTATTTT,CASNARVKGDTQYF
TRBD2,TRBJ2-7,TRBV5-1,once,TGCGCCAGCAGCTTGGGGCGGGGGGACTCGAGGGACGAGCAGTACTTC,CASSLGRGDSRDEQYF
.,TRBJ1-1,TRBV7-8,many,TGTGCCAGCAGCTGGAACACTAGGAAAACTCTGAGGAACACTGAAGCTTTCTTT,CASSWNTRKTLRNTEAFF
TRBD1,TRBJ1-1,TRBV9,.,TGTGCCAGCAGCTTCGGACAGGGGGCGGTCACTGAAGCTTTCTTT,CASSFGQGAVTEAFF
TRBD1,TRBJ1-2,TRBV2,.,TGTGCCAGCAGAGTAGCCCCAGGGGGATACGGCTACACCTTC,CASRVAPGGYGYTF
TRBD1,TRBJ2-7,TRBV11-1,.,TGTGCCAGCAGCCCCGGACAGGAAGCTTCCTACGAGCAGTACTTC,CASSPGQEASYEQYF
TRBD1,TRBJ1-4,TRBV18,.,TGTGCCAGCTCACCGCCAGGGGGCGCGTATGAAAAACTGTTTTTT,CASSPPGGAYEKLFF
.,TRBJ2-2,TRBV9,.,TGTGCCAGCAGCGTAGACGACTACCCCACCGGGGAGCTGTTTTTT,CASSVDDYPTGELFF
.,TRBJ2-1,TRBV30,.,TGTGCCTGGACCCCAGACAGAGCCTACAATGAGCAGTTCTTC,CAWTPDRAYNEQFF
.,TRBJ1-2,TRBV7-2,.,TGTGCCAGCAGCTTATTTATCGAGGGAGGCTACACCTTC,CASSLFIEGGYTF
TRBD2,TRBJ2-3,TRBV11-1,.,TGTGCCAGCAGCGCCCTTCTGGCGGGGGGGATCACAGATACGCAGTATTTT,CASSALLAGGITDTQYF
.,TRBJ1-3,TRBV7-8,.,TGTGCCAGCAGCTCCGGGGGAAGGGGCAGTTACACCATATATTTT,CASSSGGRGSYTIYF
.,TRBJ2-7,TRBV6-1,.,TGTGCCAGCAAAACAGGGTTAACAACCTACGAGCAGTACTTC,CASKTGLTTYEQYF
.,TRBJ1-3,TRBV7-3,.,TGTGCCAGCAGCTTGCGGGGAGCCGGAAACACCATATATTTT,CASSLRGAGNTIYF
.,TRBJ1-1,TRBV6-1,.,TGTGCCAGCAGCACTTTGAGGGCTGGAAACACTGAAGCTTTCTTT,CASSTLRAGNTEAFF
.,TRBJ1-6,TRBV30,.,TGTGCCTGGAGTAAGAGCAATAATTCACCCCTCCACTTT,CAWSKSNNSPLHF
TRBD1,TRBJ1-3,TRBV15,.,TGTGCCACCAGCAGAGCCCGGACAGGGGGCTTTGGAAACACCATATATTTT,CATSRARTGGFGNTIYF
.,TRBJ1-1,TRBV18,.,TGTGCCAGCTCACCTCTTCTGACAAGGGGGACTGAAGCTTTCTTT,CASSPLLTRGTEAFF
.,TRBJ2-7,TRBV9,.,TGTGCCAGCAGCGTAGACAGGGATACCTACGAGCAGTACTTC,CASSVDRDTYEQYF
TRBD1,TRBJ1-5,TRBV6-6,.,TGTGCCAGCAGTTCCCGCCAAGGACAGGGGGCATGGCCCCAGCATTTT,CASSSRQGQGAWPQHF
.,TRBJ1-1,TRBV7-2,.,TGTGCCAGCAGCTTAGCGCAGGGCACTGAAGCTTTCTTT,CASSLAQGTEAFF
.,TRBJ1-2,TRBV5-6,.,TGTGCCAGCAGCTTGGATCTGAACAGCCAATATGGCTACACCTTC,CASSLDLNSQYGYTF
.,TRBJ2-5,TRBV2,.,TGTGCCAGCAGTGAAATCAGGGTGGGAGAGACCCAGTACTTC,CASSEIRVGETQYF
.,TRBJ1-1,TRBV7-2,.,TGTGCCAGCAGCAGGGGAGGGAACACTGAAGCTTTCTTT,CASSRGGNTEAFF
.,TRBJ1-1,TRBV5-1,.,TGCGCCAGCAGCTTGCGGGTCAACACTGAAGCTTTCTTT,CASSLRVNTEAFF
.,TRBJ2-5,TRBV4-1,.,TGCGCCAGCAGGGACAGTCAAGAGACCCAGTACTTC,CASRDSQETQYF
TRBD1,TRBJ2-7,TRBV5-4,.,TGTGCCAGCAGCTTGGCGGGACAGGGCTACGAGCAGTACTTC,CASSLAGQGYEQYF
TRBD2,TRBJ2-7,TRBV7-6,.,TGTGCCAGCAGCTTAGTCGGGGGGAACCCGAGCTCCTACGAGCAGTACTTC,CASSLVGGNPSSYEQYF
.,TRBJ1-2,TRBV5-4,.,TGTGCCAGCAGCTCGGGTCAACACTGGGATGGCTACACCTTC,CASSSGQHWDGYTF
.,TRBJ1-3,TRBV30,.,TGTGCCTGCGGACACACTTCTGGAAACACCATATATTTT,CACGHTSGNTIYF
TRBD2,TRBJ2-3,TRBV5-8,.,TGTGCCAGCAGCTTAAGGACTAGCGGGGTTGCAGATACGCAGTATTTT,CASSLRTSGVADTQYF
.,TRBJ2-1,TRBV6-5,.,TGTGCCACCGGTCGCCGATCGGGTGAGCAGTTCTTC,CATGRRSGEQFF
TRBD1,TRBJ1-1,TRBV4-2,few,TGTGCCAGCAGCCAAGGGCGAGGGGGCGGGGAAGCTTTCTTT,CASSQGRGGGEAFF
.,TRBJ2-7,TRBV4-3,.,TGCGCCAGCAGCCGGGGGATGGACAGTCCTAACTCCTACGAGCAGTACTTC,CASSRGMDSPNSYEQYF
.,TRBJ2-3,TRBV30,.,TGTGCCTGGATATTACAGGGCTCGGGTACGCAGTATTTT,CAWILQGSGTQYF
TRBD1,TRBJ1-1,TRBV11-3,.,TGTGCCAGCAGCAAACAGGGGACGATGAACACTGAAGCTTTCTTT,CASSKQGTMNTEAFF
TRBD1,TRBJ2-1,TRBV7-2,.,TGTGCCAGCAGCTTACGGACAGGGAGGAATGAGCAGTTCTTC,CASSLRTGRNEQFF
.,TRBJ1-1,TRBV7-2,.,TGTGCCAGCAGCCCTACCGCGCTTTACACTGAAGCTTTCTTT,CASSPTALYTEAFF
TRBD1,TRBJ2-7,TRBV11-3,.,TGTGCCAGCAGCTTAGGAACCGGGACAGGGGACGAGCAGTACTTC,CASSLGTGTGDEQYF
.,TRBJ1-2,TRBV9,.,TGTGCCAGCAGCCGGGTTTTGGGCTACACCTTC,CASSRVLGYTF